Shown below are 23 T cell receptor beta chains from a single sample sequenced in a study of control samples from healthy donors and cancer patients. This table comes from immunoSEQ multiplex PCR, and its TCRdb copy is limited to in-frame clones, with some not included. The repertoire consists of about 140,000 clones, with roughly 89% occurring once and the leading ten covering more than 6.5%. The sample consisted of blood. All receptors come from a man between 18 and 35 years old in good health.

The V call is TRBV5-5, the J call TRBJ1-1, with D hard to call. The germline gives CDR1 SGHKS, CDR2 YYEKEE (reference sequence). The CDR3 has 13 amino acids. The V end lost 2 bases, the J end lost 1 base, and 6 bases lay between the germline ends. CDR3 loop: CASSFEPNTEAFF. In nucleotides, the CDR3 is TGTGCCAGCAGCTTTGAACCGAACACTGAAGCTTTCTTT.

The chain has TRBV30 and TRBJ1-1; D uncertain. Looked up from germline, CDR1 is GTSNPN and CDR2 is SVGIG (reference sequence). CDR3 length: 12 amino acids. V gave up 0 bases and J gave up 6 bases, with 8 bases separating them. CDR3 DNA: TGTGCCTGGAGTGTATCGGAGGCTGAAGCTTTCTTT. It specifies CAWSVSEAEAFF.

This rearrangement joins TRBV2 to TRBJ1-2; D remains ambiguous. The germline CDR1 and CDR2 sequences are SNHLY and FYNNEI. This CDR3 spans 15 amino acids. Trimming took off 4 bases at V and 6 bases at J, with 18 bases between the two ends. The CDR3 bases are TGTGCCAGCAGTGGGGAAGAGTCCATAGCGAATGGCTACACCTTC. Translating it yields CASSGEESIANGYTF.

The rearrangement links TRBV11-1 to TRBJ2-3; D gene uncertain. V lost 5 bases and J lost 7, with 10 bases in between. The V gene's germline CDR1 is SGHAT and CDR2 FQDESV (reference sequence). The CDR3 has 12 residues. As DNA, the CDR3 is TGTGCCAGCAGCGCCGTTCTGAATACGCAGTATTTT. It encodes CASSAVLNTQYF.

This clone was observed a handful of times. The chain combines TRBV7-2 with TRBJ1-1, with a possible D match to TRBD1 (6 bases). Germline-derived CDR1 and CDR2 are SGHTA and FQGNSA. V gave up 4 bases and J gave up 5 bases, with 17 bases separating them. The CDR3 has 15 amino acids. The CDR3 DNA reads as TGTGCCAGCAGCTCAGAGCAGGGGTCGCGAACTGAAGCTTTCTTT. It codes for CASSSEQGSRTEAFF. The entire variable domain, with the rest obtained from reference TRBV7-2 and TRBJ1-1, is as follows: GAGVSQSPSNKVTEKGKDVELRCDPISGHTALYWYRQSLGQGLEFLIYFQGNSAPDKSGLPSDRFSAERTGGSVSTLTIQRTQQEDSAVYLCASSSEQGSRTEAFFGQGTRLTVV.

The rearrangement uses TRBV6-4 and TRBJ2-1, with D possibly matching TRBD2 (7 bases). Germline V gene data show CDR1 as MRHNA and CDR2 as SNTAGT. V lost 7 bases and J 6 bases, leaving 19 bases between the germline ends. The CDR3 totals 15 residues. This CDR3 reads CASKGDAGEGNEQFF. The CDR3 DNA reads TGTGCCAGCAAAGGGGATGCAGGGGAGGGCAATGAGCAGTTCTTC.

The chain is built from TRBV7-2 and TRBJ1-2; no clear D. V was trimmed by 1 base and J by 5 bases, leaving 8 bases between them. This CDR3 comprises 13 residues. The germline CDR1 and CDR2 sequences are SGHTA and FQGNSA. The CDR3 DNA sequence: TGTGCCAGCAGCTTAGAGATGGGATATGGCTACACCTTC. It is translated as CASSLEMGYGYTF. The variable domain in full, completed from reference TRBV7-2 and TRBJ1-2, reads GAGVSQSPSNKVTEKGKDVELRCDPISGHTALYWYRQSLGQGLEFLIYFQGNSAPDKSGLPSDRFSAERTGGSVSTLTIQRTQQEDSAVYLCASSLEMGYGYTFGSGTRLTVV.

The rearrangement links TRBV19 to TRBJ1-2; D remains ambiguous. The germline V and J ends were trimmed by 8 bases and 3 bases, with 10 bases remaining between them. The CDR3 is made up of 12 amino acids. Germline CDR1 and CDR2: LNHDA and SQIVND (reference sequence). The CDR3: CASLTEHYGYTF. The CDR3 nucleotides read TGTGCCAGTTTGACGGAACACTATGGCTACACCTTC.

This chain links TRBV19 with TRBJ1-4; 7 bases fit TRBD1. Trimming removed 5 bases from V and 0 bases from J; junction bases left unmatched: 9. The germline V gene encodes CDR1 LNHDA and CDR2 SQIVND (reference sequence). This CDR3 region has 17 residues. Here the CDR3 reads CASSSPGGYTTNEKLFF. As DNA, the CDR3 is TGTGCCAGTAGTTCTCCAGGGGGGTACACAACTAATGAAAAACTGTTTTTT.

A single count supports this clone. This rearrangement joins TRBV7-2 to TRBJ2-3, with D perhaps TRBD1 (6 bases). The CDR3 length is 16 residues. CDR1 SGHTA and CDR2 FQGNSA come from the germline V gene. Trimming removed 0 bases at V and 0 bases at J, with 10 bases between. CDR3 sequence (DNA): TGTGCCAGCAGCTTAGCTGGACAGATAAGCACAGATACGCAGTATTTT. Protein product: CASSLAGQISTDTQYF.

As concerns this clone: At one end, the junction sequence differs from germline, possibly due to a read error. This sequence joins TRBV5-6 and TRBJ2-3; 12 bases are shared with TRBD2. CDR3 length equals 17 residues. Germline CDR1 and CDR2: SGHDT and YYEEEE. CDR3: CASSSWTSGDRTDTQYF. CDR3 DNA sequence: TGTGCCAGCAGCTCTTGGACTAGCGGGGACCGCACCGATACGCAGTATTTT.

This sequence joins TRBV11-3 and TRBJ2-7, with 8 bases fitting TRBD1. Losses at the gene ends were 2 bases for V and 4 bases for J; bases not matched to a gene: 1. Germline values: CDR1 SGHNT, CDR2 YENEEA. The CDR3 has 13 amino acids. CDR3 DNA sequence: TGTGCCAGCAGCTTAACAGGGGGATACGAGCAGTACTTC. Its translation: CASSLTGGYEQYF.

The rearrangement uses TRBV10-3 and TRBJ2-1; possibly TRBD2 for D (7 bases). The V end lost 6 bases, the J end lost 0 bases, and 15 bases lay between the germline ends. Germline CDR1 ENHRY, CDR2 SYGVKD. This CDR3 spans 16 amino acids. DNA of the CDR3: TGTGCCATCAGAGGAGGGGGAGGGAGCTCCTACAATGAGCAGTTCTTC. It is translated as CAIRGGGGSSYNEQFF.

The V call is TRBV6-5, the J call TRBJ1-2; 9 bases align to TRBD1. The germline V gene has CDR1 MNHEY and CDR2 SVGAGI. CDR3 size: 15 residues. Trimming at V came to 4 bases and at J to 6 bases, leaving 9 bases not matched to a gene. The CDR3 loop is CASSLDRGTSNGYTF. CDR3 sequence (DNA): TGTGCCAGCAGTTTAGACAGGGGGACTTCAAATGGCTACACCTTC.

The rearrangement uses TRBV7-3 and TRBJ2-2, with 8 bases fitting TRBD1. CDR3 size: 14 residues. Trimming took 5 bases from V and 6 from J; bases not matched to a gene: 5. The germline V gene has CDR1 SGHTA and CDR2 FQGTGA. The CDR3 loop is CASSPRTGPGELFF. The CDR3 DNA sequence: TGTGCCAGCAGCCCCAGGACAGGGCCCGGGGAGCTGTTTTTT.

V usage is TRBV28 and J usage is TRBJ1-1; D gene uncertain. Trimming took 2 bases from V and 6 from J, leaving 10 bases between them. CDR3 length equals 13 residues. Per germline, CDR1 MDHEN and CDR2 SYDVKM. CDR3 coding DNA: TGTGCCAGCAGTTTAGGGAGGGTCCCTGAAGCTTTCTTT. Residues: CASSLGRVPEAFF.

The rearrangement links TRBV10-3 to TRBJ2-2, with a weak D call TRBD1 (6 bases). The V end lost 2 bases, the J end lost 1 base, and 8 bases lay between the germline ends. Germline-derived CDR1 and CDR2 are ENHRY and SYGVKD. There are 15 residues in the CDR3. The CDR3 DNA follows: TGTGCCATCAGTGAGCACAGGGAGAACACCGGGGAGCTGTTTTTT. Protein sequence: CAISEHRENTGELFF.

The V call is TRBV5-8, the J call TRBJ2-5; 8 nucleotides match TRBD2. The germline V gene has CDR1 SGHTS and CDR2 YDEGEE. The CDR3 extends over 14 amino acids. V lost 4 bases and J lost 0; bases outside the gene matches: 2. The CDR3 DNA is TGTGCCAGCAGCCGCGGGGGGTACCAAGAGACCCAGTACTTC. It translates to CASSRGGYQETQYF. Complete variable domain (other parts from reference TRBV5-8 and TRBJ2-5): EAGVTQSPTHLIKTRGQQATLRCSPISGHTSVYWYQQALGLGLQFLLWYDEGEERNRGNFPPRFSGRQFPNYSSELNVNALELEDSALYLCASSRGGYQETQYFGPGTRLLVL.

The chain combines TRBV7-2 with TRBJ2-1; D ambiguous. Trimming cost V 2 bases and J 8 bases, with 13 bases left between them. Germline-derived CDR1 and CDR2 are SGHTA and FQGNSA. This CDR3 is built from 14 residues. CDR3 nucleotides: TGTGCCAGCAGCTTACGCGACCGACGGGATGAGCAGTTCTTC. Protein sequence: CASSLRDRRDEQFF.

The genes are TRBV7-8 and TRBJ2-1; 10 nucleotides align to TRBD2. The CDR3 consists of 16 residues. Germline V gene lookup returns CDR1 SGHVS and CDR2 FQNEAQ. Trimming took 1 base from V and 6 from J; bases not matched to a gene: 6. The CDR3 reads CASSLGASGGVNEQFF. The CDR3 DNA reads TGTGCCAGCAGCTTAGGGGCTAGCGGGGGAGTCAATGAGCAGTTCTTC.

The V gene is TRBV19, the J gene TRBJ1-1; D is uncertain. The CDR3 contains 13 residues. The germline V gene has CDR1 LNHDA and CDR2 SQIVND (reference sequence). V was shortened by 3 bases and J by 6 bases, with 11 bases between the two germline ends. CDR3 loop: CASSMGGRPEAFF. Here the CDR3 DNA reads TGTGCCAGTAGTATGGGCGGAAGGCCTGAAGCTTTCTTT.

This clone occurred once. V is TRBV28 and J is TRBJ2-1; 11 bases are a match to TRBD2. Germline V gene lookup returns CDR1 MDHEN and CDR2 SYDVKM. Losses at the gene ends were 1 base for V and 7 bases for J; bases not matched to a gene: 12. This CDR3 region has 18 residues. CDR3 in DNA: TGTGCCAGCAGTTTATTTTCTAGCGGGGGGCCTTGGTCTAATGAGCAGTTCTTC. This sequence encodes CASSLFSSGGPWSNEQFF.

The chain joins TRBV3-1 (or the pseudogene TRBV3-2) to TRBJ1-1; D is unclear. V was cut by 5 bases and J by 8 bases, with 15 bases left in between. The length of the CDR3 is 13 residues. From germline, CDR1 is LGHDT and CDR2 YNNKEL (reference sequence). The CDR3 is CASSDSAWPEAFF. As DNA, the CDR3 is TGTGCCAGCAGCGATTCAGCTTGGCCCGAAGCTTTCTTT.